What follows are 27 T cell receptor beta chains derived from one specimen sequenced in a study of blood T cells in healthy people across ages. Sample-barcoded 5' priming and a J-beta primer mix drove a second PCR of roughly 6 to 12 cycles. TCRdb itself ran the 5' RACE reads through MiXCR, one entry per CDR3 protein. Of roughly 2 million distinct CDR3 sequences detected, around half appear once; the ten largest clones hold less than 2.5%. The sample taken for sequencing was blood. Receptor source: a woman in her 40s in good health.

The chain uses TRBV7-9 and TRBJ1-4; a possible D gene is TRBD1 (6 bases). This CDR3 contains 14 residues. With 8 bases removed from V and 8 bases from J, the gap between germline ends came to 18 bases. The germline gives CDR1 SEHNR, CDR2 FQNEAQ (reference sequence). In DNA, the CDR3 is TGTGCCAGCGGCCCGTGGGGGGGCTGGGAAAAACTGTTTTTT. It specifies CASGPWGGWEKLFF.

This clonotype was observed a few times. CDR3 nucleotide sequence: TGCGCCAGCAGCCAAGGAGCGGGGGGGCCTGACAGCACAGATACGCAGTATTTT. Its translation: CASSQGAGGPDSTDTQYF. This chain joins TRBV4-3 and TRBJ2-3, with 10 bases aligning to TRBD2. The germline CDR1 and CDR2 sequences are LGHNA and YSLEER. The CDR3 runs to 18 residues. Trimming took 1 base from V and 0 from J; bases not matched to a gene: 7.

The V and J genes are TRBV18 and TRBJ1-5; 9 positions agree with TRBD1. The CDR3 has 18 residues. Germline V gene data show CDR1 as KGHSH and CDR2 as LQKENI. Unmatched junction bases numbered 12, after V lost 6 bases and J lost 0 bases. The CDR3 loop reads CASSLGDRARNSNQPQHF. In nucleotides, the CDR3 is TGTGCCAGCTCTCTGGGGGACAGGGCCCGGAATAGCAATCAGCCCCAGCATTTT.

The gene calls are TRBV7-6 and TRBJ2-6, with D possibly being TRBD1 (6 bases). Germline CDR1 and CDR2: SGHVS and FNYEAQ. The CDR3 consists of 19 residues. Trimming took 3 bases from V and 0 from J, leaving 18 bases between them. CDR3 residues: CASSLTGPNPLSGANVLTF. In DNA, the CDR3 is TGTGCCAGCAGCTTGACAGGTCCGAACCCACTCTCTGGGGCCAACGTCCTGACTTTC.

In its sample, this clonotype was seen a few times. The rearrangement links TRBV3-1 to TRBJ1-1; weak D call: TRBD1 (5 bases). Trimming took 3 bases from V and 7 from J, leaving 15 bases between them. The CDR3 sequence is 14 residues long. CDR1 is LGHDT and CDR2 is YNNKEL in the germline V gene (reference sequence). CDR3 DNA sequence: TGTGCCAGCAGCCACGATAGAGGGGCCAGTGAAGCTTTCTTT. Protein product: CASSHDRGASEAFF.

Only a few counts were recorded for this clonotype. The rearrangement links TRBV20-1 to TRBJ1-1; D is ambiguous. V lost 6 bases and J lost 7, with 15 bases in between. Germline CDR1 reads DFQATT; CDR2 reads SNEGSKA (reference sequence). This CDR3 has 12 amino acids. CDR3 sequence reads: CSATHALGEAFF. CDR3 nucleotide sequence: TGCAGTGCGACCCACGCACTCGGTGAAGCTTTCTTT.

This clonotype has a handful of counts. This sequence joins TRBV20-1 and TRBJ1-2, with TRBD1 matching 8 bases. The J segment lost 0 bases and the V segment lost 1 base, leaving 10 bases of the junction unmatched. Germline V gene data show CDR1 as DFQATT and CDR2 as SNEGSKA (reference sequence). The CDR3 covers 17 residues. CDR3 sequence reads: CSARARTGRSSNYGYTF. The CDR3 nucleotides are TGCAGTGCTAGAGCTCGGACAGGGAGGAGTTCTAACTATGGCTACACCTTC.

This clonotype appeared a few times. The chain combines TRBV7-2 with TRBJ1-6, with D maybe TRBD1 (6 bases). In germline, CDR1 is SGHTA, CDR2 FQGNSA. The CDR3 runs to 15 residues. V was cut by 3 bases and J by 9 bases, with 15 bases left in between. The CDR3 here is CASSLQGQDSSPLHF. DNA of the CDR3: TGTGCCAGCAGCTTGCAGGGGCAGGATTCTTCACCCCTCCACTTT.

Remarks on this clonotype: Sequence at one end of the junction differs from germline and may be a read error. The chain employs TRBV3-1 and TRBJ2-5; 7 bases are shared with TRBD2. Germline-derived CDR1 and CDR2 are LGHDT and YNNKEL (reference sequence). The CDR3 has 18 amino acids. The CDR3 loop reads CAGSARSAGRAAQETQYF. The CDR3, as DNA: TGTGCCGGCAGCGCCAGGTCCGCGGGGAGGGCAGCGCAAGAGACCCAGTACTTC.

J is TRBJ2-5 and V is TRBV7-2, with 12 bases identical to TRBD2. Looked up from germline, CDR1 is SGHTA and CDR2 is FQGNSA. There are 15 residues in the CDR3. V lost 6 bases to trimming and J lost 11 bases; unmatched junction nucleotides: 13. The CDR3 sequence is CASSPTSGGLNEQYF. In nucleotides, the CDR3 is TGTGCCAGCAGTCCAACTAGCGGGGGGTTGAATGAGCAGTACTTC.

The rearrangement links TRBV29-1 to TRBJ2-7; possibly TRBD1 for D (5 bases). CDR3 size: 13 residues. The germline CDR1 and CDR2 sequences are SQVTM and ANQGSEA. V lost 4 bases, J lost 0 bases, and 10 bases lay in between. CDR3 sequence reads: CSVGGMLSYEQYF. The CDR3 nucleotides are TGCAGCGTTGGGGGCATGCTCTCCTACGAGCAGTACTTC.

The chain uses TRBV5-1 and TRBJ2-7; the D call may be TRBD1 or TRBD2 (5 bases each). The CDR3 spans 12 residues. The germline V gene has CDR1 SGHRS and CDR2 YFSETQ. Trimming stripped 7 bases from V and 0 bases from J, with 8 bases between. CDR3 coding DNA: TGCGCCAGCGGGACCAGCTCCTACGAGCAGTACTTC. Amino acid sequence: CASGTSSYEQYF.

CDR3 protein: CASRRDSYQPQHF. The DNA of the CDR3 is TGTGCCAGCAGGAGGGACAGCTATCAGCCCCAGCATTTT. The chain uses TRBV6-5 and TRBJ1-5, with 7 bases matching TRBD1. V dropped 6 bases and J dropped 5; count of bases not matched to a gene: 4. This CDR3 comprises 13 residues. Germline CDR1 reads MNHEY; CDR2 reads SVGAGI.

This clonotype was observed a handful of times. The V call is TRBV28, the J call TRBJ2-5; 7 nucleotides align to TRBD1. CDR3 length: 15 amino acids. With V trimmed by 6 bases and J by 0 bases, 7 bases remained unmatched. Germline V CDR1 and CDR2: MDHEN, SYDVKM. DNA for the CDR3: TGTGCCAGCAGCCTCCCGACAGGGCACCAAGAGACCCAGTACTTC. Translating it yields CASSLPTGHQETQYF.

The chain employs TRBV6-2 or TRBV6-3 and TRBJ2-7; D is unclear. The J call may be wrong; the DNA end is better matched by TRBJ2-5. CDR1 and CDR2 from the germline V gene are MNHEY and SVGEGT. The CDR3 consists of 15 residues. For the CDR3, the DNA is TGTGCCAGCAGTTACGACCGAACAGTATCTGGGACCCAGTACTTC. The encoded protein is CASSYDRTVSGTQYF.

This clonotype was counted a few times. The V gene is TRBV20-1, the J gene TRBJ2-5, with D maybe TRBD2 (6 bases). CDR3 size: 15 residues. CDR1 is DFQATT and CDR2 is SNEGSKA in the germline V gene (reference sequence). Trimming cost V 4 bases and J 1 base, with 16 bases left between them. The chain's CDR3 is CSATDTSTAQETQYF. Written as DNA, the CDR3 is TGCAGTGCTACCGACACTAGCACGGCCCAAGAGACCCAGTACTTC.

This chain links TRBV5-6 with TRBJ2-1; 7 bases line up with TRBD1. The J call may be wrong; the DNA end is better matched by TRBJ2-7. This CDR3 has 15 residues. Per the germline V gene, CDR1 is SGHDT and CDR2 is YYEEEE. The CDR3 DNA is TGTGCCAGCAGCTCAGGGACAGCCTTTTACAATGAGCAGTACTTC. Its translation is CASSSGTAFYNEQYF.

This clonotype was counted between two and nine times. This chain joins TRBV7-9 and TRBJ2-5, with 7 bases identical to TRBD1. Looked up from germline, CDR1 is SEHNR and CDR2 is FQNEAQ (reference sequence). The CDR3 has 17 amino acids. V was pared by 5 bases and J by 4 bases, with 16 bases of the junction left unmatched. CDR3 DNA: TGTGCCAGCAGCGCAACACAGGGGACCTATTGGGGAGAGACCCAGTACTTC. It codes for CASSATQGTYWGETQYF.

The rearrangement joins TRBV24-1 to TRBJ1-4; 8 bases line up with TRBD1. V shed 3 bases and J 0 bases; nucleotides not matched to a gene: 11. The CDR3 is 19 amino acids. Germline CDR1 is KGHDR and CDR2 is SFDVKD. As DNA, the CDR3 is TGTGCCACCAGTGATAGCCGACAGGGGAGAGGGCCAACTAATGAAAAACTGTTTTTT. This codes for CATSDSRQGRGPTNEKLFF.

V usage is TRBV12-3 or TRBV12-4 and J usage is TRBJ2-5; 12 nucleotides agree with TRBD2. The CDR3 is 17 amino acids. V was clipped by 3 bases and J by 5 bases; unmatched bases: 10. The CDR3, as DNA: TGTGCCAGCAGTTTTCTAGCGGGGGGGCCATCTGTGGAGACCCAGTACTTC. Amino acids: CASSFLAGGPSVETQYF.

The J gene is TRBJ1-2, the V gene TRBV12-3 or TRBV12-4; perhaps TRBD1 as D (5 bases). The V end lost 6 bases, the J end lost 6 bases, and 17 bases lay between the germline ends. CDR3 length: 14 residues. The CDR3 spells CASSRDSGAHGYTF. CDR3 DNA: TGTGCCAGCAGCCGTGACAGTGGAGCCCATGGCTACACCTTC.

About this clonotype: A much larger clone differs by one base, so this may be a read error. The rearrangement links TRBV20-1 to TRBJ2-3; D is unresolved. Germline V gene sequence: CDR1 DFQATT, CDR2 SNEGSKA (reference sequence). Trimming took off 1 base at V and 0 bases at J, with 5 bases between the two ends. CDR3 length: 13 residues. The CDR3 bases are TGCAGTGCTAGAGTGCGGAGCACAGATACGCAGTATTTT. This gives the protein CSARVRSTDTQYF.

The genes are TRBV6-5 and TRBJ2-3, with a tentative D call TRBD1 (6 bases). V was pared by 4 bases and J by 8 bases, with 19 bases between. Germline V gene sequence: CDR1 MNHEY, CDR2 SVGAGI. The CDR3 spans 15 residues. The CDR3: CASSSPGQAQGTQYF. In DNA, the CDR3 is TGTGCCAGCAGTTCCCCGGGACAAGCACAGGGTACGCAGTATTTT.

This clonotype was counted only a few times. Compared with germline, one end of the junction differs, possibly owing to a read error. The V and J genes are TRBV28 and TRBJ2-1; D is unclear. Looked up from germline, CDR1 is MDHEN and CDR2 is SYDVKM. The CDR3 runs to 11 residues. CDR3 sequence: CASSPRMERFF. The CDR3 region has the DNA TGTGCCAGCAGTCCACGAATGGAGCGGTTCTTC.

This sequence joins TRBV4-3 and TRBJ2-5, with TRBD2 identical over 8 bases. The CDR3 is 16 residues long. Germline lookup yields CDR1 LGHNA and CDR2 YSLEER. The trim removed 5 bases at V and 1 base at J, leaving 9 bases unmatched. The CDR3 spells CASSSGGAGVQETQYF. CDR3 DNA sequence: TGCGCCAGCAGCTCGGGGGGAGCGGGGGTCCAAGAGACCCAGTACTTC.

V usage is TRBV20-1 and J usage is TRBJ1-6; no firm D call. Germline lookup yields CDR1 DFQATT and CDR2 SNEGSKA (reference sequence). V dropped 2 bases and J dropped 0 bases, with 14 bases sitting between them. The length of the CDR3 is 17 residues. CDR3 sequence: CSARLPGSRSYNSPLHF. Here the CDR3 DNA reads TGCAGTGCTAGATTACCCGGTAGTCGCTCCTATAATTCACCCCTCCACTTT.

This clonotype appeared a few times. The CDR3 bases are TGTGCCAGCAGTTACACCGACAGTCTTCCCTACAATGAGCAGTTCTTC. Translating gives CASSYTDSLPYNEQFF. V gene TRBV6-5 combines with J gene TRBJ2-1; the D gene is possibly TRBD1 (5 bases). Looked up from germline, CDR1 is MNHEY and CDR2 is SVGAGI. Trimming removed 2 bases at V and 2 bases at J, with 13 bases between. The CDR3 consists of 16 residues.